This T cell receptor (beta chain) stems from a study of blood T cell repertoires in COVID-19 (dated by TCRdb to 2018 to 2020). Regarding the study in general: Samples from collaborators originated in the United States, Italy and Spain and spanned both the acute and convalescent phases of COVID-19. The prospective study material was composed of cDNA or gDNA derived from T cells, B-cell-depleted T cells, or PBMCs. Deeply sampled blood TCRbeta repertoires from subjects exposed to, actively infected with, or recovered from COVID-19 were included in the dataset. The repertoires were released in a freely available public database intended as a resource for research on the immune response to SARS-CoV-2. Samples were obtained from the ongoing ImmuneRACE study (first 160 participants) and from over 1,000 subjects provided by 6 global collaborators. Sample metadata almost always included a de-identified subject ID, COVID-19 status, age in years and sex. Where HLA class I and class II types were available, the types were taken from metadata supplied by the sample provider, not from assay-based typing.

Collaborating institutions collected whole blood in K2EDTA tubes following their own protocols. For TCRbeta analysis, collaborators shipped samples in one of three forms: frozen whole blood, isolated PBMCs, or DNA extracted from either of those sample types. Points the paper makes about the study in general: Clinical and demographic metadata were provided uncurated, with the amount varying by source and participant.

TCRbeta CDR3 regions were amplified from genomic DNA using the immunoSEQ Assay, a bias-controlled multiplex PCR. In the source study's methods: The number of nucleated cells in each sample was estimated by amplification of reference gene primers within the assay. To quantify the absolute abundance of each unique TCRbeta CDR3 rearrangement, sequence reads were collapsed and filtered. Productive Simpson clonality was computed per sample as the square root of Simpson's diversity index over productive rearrangements. TCRdb retrieved this table from immuneACCESS and kept in-frame rearrangements only. Not all clones are present; in checked studies, unresolved V genes account for under half, and no reason is known for the remainder. The DNA was the basis for D and trimming; V, J and clone size are from that table. The sample table holds around 190,000 clones, of which 70% to 90% were seen once. The ten biggest clones cover around 4.8% of the sample.

Deletion took 2 bases off V and 0 bases off J, with a span of 11 bases between the germline ends. Including the terminal cysteine and phenylalanine, the CDR3 comprises 15 residues. Just CDR3 DNA is preserved here, 45 bases in frame from base 1. The germline V gene yields MNHEY for CDR1 and SVGEGT for CDR2. Notes on this clone: There is no known antigen for this receptor. No clone much larger than this one lies a single base away; base qualities are absent.

Sequenced sample: peripheral blood. The chain is made from TRBV6-2 or TRBV6-3 and TRBJ2-7, with a weak D call of TRBD1 (6 bases match). This receptor was taken from a human donor in a cohort sampled during active COVID-19. The CDR3 sequence is CASSYDETGSYEQYF. The DNA sequence reads TGTGCCAGCAGTTACGACGAGACAGGCTCCTACGAGCAGTACTTC.